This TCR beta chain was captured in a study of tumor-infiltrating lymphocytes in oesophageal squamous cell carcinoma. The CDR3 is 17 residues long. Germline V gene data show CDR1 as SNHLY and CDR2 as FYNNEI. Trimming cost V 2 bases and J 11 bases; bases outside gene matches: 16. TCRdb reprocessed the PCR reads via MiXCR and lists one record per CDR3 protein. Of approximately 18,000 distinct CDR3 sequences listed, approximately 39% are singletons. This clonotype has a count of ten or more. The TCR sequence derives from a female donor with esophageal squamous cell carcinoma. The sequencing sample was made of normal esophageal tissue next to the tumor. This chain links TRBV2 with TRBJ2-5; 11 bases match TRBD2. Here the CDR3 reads CASSETRLAGIRNEQYF. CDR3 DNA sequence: TGTGCCAGCAGTGAAACAAGACTAGCGGGAATTCGCAATGAGCAGTACTTC.